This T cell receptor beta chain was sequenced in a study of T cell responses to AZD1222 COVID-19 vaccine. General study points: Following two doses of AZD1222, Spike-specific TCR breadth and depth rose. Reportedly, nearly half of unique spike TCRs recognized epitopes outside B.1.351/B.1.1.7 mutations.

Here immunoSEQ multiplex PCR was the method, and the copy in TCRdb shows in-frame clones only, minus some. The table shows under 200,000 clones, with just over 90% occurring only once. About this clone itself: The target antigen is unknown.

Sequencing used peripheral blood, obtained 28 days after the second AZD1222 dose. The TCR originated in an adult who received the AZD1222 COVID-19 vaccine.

This chain's CDR3 is CASTPQAVSEQYF. Written as DNA, the CDR3 is TGCGCCAGCACCCCCCAGGCGGTTTCCGAGCAGTACTTC. The gene calls are TRBV10-2 and TRBJ2-7, with D hard to call. Trimming shortened V by 7 bases and J by 6 bases, and 16 bases separated the two germline ends. The CDR3 runs to 13 residues. Germline CDR1 is WSHSY and CDR2 is SAAADI.